Listed below are T cell receptor beta chains from one sample, sequenced in a study of shared clonotypes between healthy human individuals. The table came from immunoSEQ multiplex PCR; TCRdb's copy has only in-frame clones and leaves some out. The data hold 1.4 million to 1.5 million clones, with roughly 97% observed a single time. Sequencing was carried out using naive CD4+ T cells sorted from blood. These receptors all come from a man aged 25 to 40 in good health. The CDR3 runs from the conserved cysteine through the conserved F or W. A D gene is named only where the DNA matches it firmly. Where a row states a size, it is once, few, many or the class of an expanded clone; other rows omit it.

V	D	size	J	CDR3	DNA
TRBV15	-	-	TRBJ1-4	CATSRDLGAWREDEKLFF	TGTGCCACCAGCAGAGATCTCGGCGCTTGGCGGGAAGATGAAAAACTGTTTTTT
TRBV10-3	-	-	TRBJ2-6	CAINPDGHSGANVLTF	TGTGCCATCAACCCGGACGGACACTCTGGGGCCAACGTCCTGACTTTC
TRBV28	TRBD2	-	TRBJ2-1	CASSPKGLASIGNEQFF	TGTGCCAGCAGCCCCAAGGGACTAGCCTCAATCGGGAATGAGCAGTTCTTC
TRBV11-2	-	-	TRBJ1-5	CASSLGEAGWGQPQHF	TGTGCCAGCAGCTTAGGGGAGGCGGGGTGGGGGCAGCCCCAGCATTTT
TRBV9	TRBD1	-	TRBJ2-5	CASSPRQGVEGRETQYF	TGTGCCAGCAGCCCTAGACAGGGGGTCGAGGGCCGAGAGACCCAGTACTTC
TRBV2	-	few	TRBJ1-3	CASSETRADQIF	TGTGCCAGCAGTGAAACAAGGGCAGATCAGATATTT
TRBV21-1	-	-	TRBJ2-7	CASSRGSGTLTYEQYF	TGTGCCAGCAGCAGAGGATCCGGGACACTCACCTACGAGCAGTACTTC
TRBV9	-	-	TRBJ2-1	CASSAGGRDYNEQFF	TGTGCCAGCAGCGCCGGGGGGCGAGACTACAATGAGCAGTTCTTC
TRBV18	-	-	TRBJ2-1	CASSPRTGLTTGNEQFF	TGTGCCAGCTCACCACGTACGGGACTCACGACGGGGAATGAGCAGTTCTTC
TRBV5-8	TRBD2	-	TRBJ2-1	CASSPTRRGSTSYNEQFF	TGTGCCAGCAGCCCCACCCGTCGCGGGAGTACGTCCTACAATGAGCAGTTCTTC
TRBV28	-	-	TRBJ1-5	CASTLGDQPQHF	TGTGCCAGCACCCTTGGGGATCAGCCCCAGCATTTT
TRBV7-2	-	-	TRBJ1-5	CASSPGRAGQPQHF	TGTGCCAGCAGCCCCGGGAGGGCAGGGCAGCCCCAGCATTTT
TRBV9	TRBD1	-	TRBJ1-1	CASQAGQGARSNTEAFF	TGTGCCTCCCAGGCGGGACAGGGGGCGAGGTCCAACACTGAAGCTTTCTTT
TRBV5-4	TRBD2	-	TRBJ2-5	CASSPGLAEETQYF	TGTGCCAGCAGCCCGGGACTAGCGGAAGAGACCCAGTACTTC
TRBV5-1	-	-	TRBJ2-1	CASSLGPGERPYNEQFF	TGCGCCAGCAGCTTGGGCCCCGGGGAGCGTCCCTACAATGAGCAGTTCTTC
TRBV19	-	-	TRBJ2-3	CASRHLGTDTQYF	TGTGCCAGTCGCCACCTCGGAACAGATACGCAGTATTTT
TRBV4-3	-	once	TRBJ1-3	CASSQGQARGNTIYF	TGCGCCAGCAGCCAAGGACAGGCTCGTGGAAACACCATATATTTT
TRBV27	-	-	TRBJ2-2	CASSFSSGLFSGELFF	TGTGCCAGCAGTTTTTCGTCAGGGTTGTTTTCCGGGGAGCTGTTTTTT
TRBV6-6	-	-	TRBJ1-5	CASSPPGLNQPQHF	TGTGCCAGCAGTCCCCCGGGGCTCAATCAGCCCCAGCATTTT
TRBV7-2	TRBD1	-	TRBJ2-1	CASSLVDRALHNEQFF	TGTGCCAGCAGCTTAGTCGACAGGGCACTTCACAATGAGCAGTTCTTC
TRBV19	TRBD1	-	TRBJ1-1	CASSIANRGRTEAFF	TGTGCCAGTAGTATAGCCAACAGGGGGAGGACTGAAGCTTTCTTT
TRBV5-4	-	-	TRBJ1-4	CASSTGGITNEKLFF	TGTGCCAGCAGTACCGGGGGAATAACTAATGAAAAACTGTTTTTT